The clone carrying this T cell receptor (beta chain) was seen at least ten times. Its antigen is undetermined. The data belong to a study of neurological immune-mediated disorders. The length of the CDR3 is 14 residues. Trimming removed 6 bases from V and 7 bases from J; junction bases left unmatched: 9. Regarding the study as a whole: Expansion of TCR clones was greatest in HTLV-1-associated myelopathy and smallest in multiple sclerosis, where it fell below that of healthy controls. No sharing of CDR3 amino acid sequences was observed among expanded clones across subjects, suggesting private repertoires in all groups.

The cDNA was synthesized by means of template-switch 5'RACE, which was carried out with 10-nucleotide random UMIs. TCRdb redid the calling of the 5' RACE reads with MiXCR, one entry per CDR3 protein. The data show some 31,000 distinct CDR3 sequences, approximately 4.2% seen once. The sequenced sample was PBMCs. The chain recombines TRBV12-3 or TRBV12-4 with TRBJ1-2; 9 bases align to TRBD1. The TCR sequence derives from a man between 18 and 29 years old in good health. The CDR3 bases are TGTGCCAGCAGCTTGCTTACAGGGGGCCGTGGCTACACCTTC. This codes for CASSLLTGGRGYTF.